This passage covers 9 T cell receptor beta chains from one sample sequenced in a study of OX40 agonist ivuxolimab in advanced cancers. The table came from immunoSEQ multiplex PCR; TCRdb's copy has only in-frame clones and leaves some out. Of 65,000 to 95,000 clones in the sample, around 82% are singletons; the top ten hold approximately 2.1%. Sequencing was performed on CD4+ or CD8+ T cells sorted from blood, taken in a trial of the OX40 agonist ivuxolimab. Every receptor here comes from an adult with an advanced solid tumor such as melanoma, head and neck, liver or kidney cancer.

The gene calls are TRBV19 and TRBJ1-2; D remains unclear. The V gene's germline CDR1 is LNHDA and CDR2 SQIVND (reference sequence). The V and J ends lost 4 bases and 6 bases respectively, with 12 bases between them. The CDR3 has 13 residues. CDR3 bases: TGTGCCAGTAGTACCCTCCGGTACGATGGCTACACCTTC. This sequence encodes CASSTLRYDGYTF.

The chain uses TRBV30 and TRBJ2-7; D is undetermined. The germline V and J ends were trimmed by 1 base and 5 bases, with 9 bases remaining between them. The germline CDR1 and CDR2 sequences are GTSNPN and SVGIG (reference sequence). The CDR3 length is 12 residues. The CDR3 protein is CAWSAQSHEQYF. CDR3 bases: TGTGCCTGGAGTGCACAATCTCACGAGCAGTACTTC.

The chain employs TRBV20-1 and TRBJ2-7, with 7 bases that match TRBD1. The CDR3 is 11 residues long. J gave up 6 bases and V 2 bases, and 1 base lay outside the gene matches. Germline values: CDR1 DFQATT, CDR2 SNEGSKA (reference sequence). CDR3 region: CSARTGAEQYF. The CDR3 nucleotides read TGCAGTGCTAGAACAGGGGCCGAGCAGTACTTC.

The chain combines TRBV27 with TRBJ2-2; perhaps TRBD2 as D (5 bases). With 6 bases removed from V and 6 bases from J, the gap between germline ends came to 23 bases. CDR3 size: 17 residues. Per the germline V gene, CDR1 is MNHEY and CDR2 is SMNVEV (reference sequence). CDR3 DNA: TGTGCCAGCAGCACCGGGGTCCGTTTTGGGTCCCCCGGGGAGCTGTTTTTT. It is translated as CASSTGVRFGSPGELFF.

DNA of the CDR3: TGCGCCAGCAGCCAAGTAAGAGATACGCAGTATTTT. It codes for CASSQVRDTQYF. V gene TRBV4-1 combines with J gene TRBJ2-3, with D unclear. V dropped 1 base and J dropped 5 bases, with 4 bases sitting between them. Germline V CDR1 and CDR2: MGHRA, YSYEKL. This CDR3 has 12 amino acids.

The V gene is TRBV7-9, the J gene TRBJ1-1; TRBD1 is a possible D gene (5 bases). The CDR3 contains 15 residues. Trimming removed 0 bases from V and 4 bases from J, with 12 bases in between. The germline CDR1 and CDR2 sequences are SEHNR and FQNEAQ (reference sequence). CDR3 residues: CASSLAAGRGTEAFF. The DNA for the CDR3 is TGTGCCAGCAGCTTAGCAGCAGGGAGAGGCACTGAAGCTTTCTTT.

The chain recombines TRBV6-5 with TRBJ2-7; 13 positions match TRBD2. Germline values: CDR1 MNHEY, CDR2 SVGAGI. This CDR3 contains 14 residues. The V and J ends lost 5 bases and 5 bases, in that order; junction bases with no gene match: 3. DNA for the CDR3: TGTGCCAGCAGTAGACTAGCGGGAGGCAACGAGCAGTACTTC. Translated: CASSRLAGGNEQYF.

The genes are TRBV18 and TRBJ2-5; D remains ambiguous. The CDR3 consists of 19 residues. V lost 3 bases and J 4 bases, leaving 27 bases between the germline ends. Looked up from germline, CDR1 is KGHSH and CDR2 is LQKENI. The CDR3 region is CASSPRFSPLGSRGETQYF. The CDR3 DNA is TGTGCCAGCTCACCGCGGTTCTCCCCCTTGGGATCGAGAGGAGAGACCCAGTACTTC.

The CDR3 loop reads CASSGPGYNSPLHF. The DNA for the CDR3 is TGTGCCAGCAGTGGCCCGGGGTACAATTCACCCCTCCACTTT. This sequence joins TRBV6-5 and TRBJ1-6; D unresolved. The CDR3 runs 14 residues. The V end lost 5 bases, the J end lost 7 bases, and 12 bases lay between the germline ends. Germline V lookup: CDR1 MNHEY, CDR2 SVGAGI.